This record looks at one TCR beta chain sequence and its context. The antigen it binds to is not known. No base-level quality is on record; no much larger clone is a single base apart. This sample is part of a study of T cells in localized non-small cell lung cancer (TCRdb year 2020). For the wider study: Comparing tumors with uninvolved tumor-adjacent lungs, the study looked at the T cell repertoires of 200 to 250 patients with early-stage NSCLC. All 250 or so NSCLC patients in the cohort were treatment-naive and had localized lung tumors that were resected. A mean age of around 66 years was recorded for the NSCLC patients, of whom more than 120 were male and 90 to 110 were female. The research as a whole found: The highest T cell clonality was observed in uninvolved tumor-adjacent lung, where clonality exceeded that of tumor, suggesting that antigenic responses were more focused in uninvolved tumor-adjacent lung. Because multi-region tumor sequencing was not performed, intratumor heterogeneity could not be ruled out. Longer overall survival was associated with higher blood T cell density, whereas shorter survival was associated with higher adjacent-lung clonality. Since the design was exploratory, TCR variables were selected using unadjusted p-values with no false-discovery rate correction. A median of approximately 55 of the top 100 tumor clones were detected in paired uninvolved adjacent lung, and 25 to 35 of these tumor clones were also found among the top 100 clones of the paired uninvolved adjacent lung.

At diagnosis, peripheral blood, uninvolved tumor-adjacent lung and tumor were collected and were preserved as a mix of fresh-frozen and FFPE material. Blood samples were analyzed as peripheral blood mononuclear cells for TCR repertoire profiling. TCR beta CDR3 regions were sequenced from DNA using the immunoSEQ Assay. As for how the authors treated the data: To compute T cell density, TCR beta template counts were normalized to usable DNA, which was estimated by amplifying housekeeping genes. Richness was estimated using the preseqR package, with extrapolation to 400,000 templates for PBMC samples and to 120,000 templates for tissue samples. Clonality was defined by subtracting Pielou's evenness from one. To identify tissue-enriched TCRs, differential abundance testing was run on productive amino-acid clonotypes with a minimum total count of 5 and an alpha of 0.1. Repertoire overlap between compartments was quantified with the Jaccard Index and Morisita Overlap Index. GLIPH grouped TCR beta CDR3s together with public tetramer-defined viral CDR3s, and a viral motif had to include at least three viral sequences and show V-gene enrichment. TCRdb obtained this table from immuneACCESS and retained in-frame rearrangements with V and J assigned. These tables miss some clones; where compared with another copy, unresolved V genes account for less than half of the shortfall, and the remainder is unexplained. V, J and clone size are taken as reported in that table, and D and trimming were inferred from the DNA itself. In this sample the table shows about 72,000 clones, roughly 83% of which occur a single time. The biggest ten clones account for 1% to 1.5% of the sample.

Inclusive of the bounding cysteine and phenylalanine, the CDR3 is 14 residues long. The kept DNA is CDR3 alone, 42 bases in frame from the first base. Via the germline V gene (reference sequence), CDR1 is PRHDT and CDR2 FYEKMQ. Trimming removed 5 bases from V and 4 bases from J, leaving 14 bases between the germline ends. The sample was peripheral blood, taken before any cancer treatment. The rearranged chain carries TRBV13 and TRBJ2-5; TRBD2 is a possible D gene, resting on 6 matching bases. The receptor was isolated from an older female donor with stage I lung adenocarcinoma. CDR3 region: CASSPSGVRETQYF. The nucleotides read TGTGCCAGCAGCCCTTCGGGAGTTAGAGAGACCCAGTACTTC.